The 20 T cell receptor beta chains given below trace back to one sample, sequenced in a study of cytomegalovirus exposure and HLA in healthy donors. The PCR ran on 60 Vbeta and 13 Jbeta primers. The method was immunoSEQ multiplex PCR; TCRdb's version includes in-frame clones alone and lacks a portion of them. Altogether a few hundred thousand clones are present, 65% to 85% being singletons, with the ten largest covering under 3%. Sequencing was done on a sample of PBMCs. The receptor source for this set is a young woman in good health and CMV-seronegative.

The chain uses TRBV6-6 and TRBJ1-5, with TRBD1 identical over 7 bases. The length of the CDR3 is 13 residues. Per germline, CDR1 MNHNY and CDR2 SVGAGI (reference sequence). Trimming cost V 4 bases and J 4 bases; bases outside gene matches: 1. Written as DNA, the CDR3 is TGTGCCAGCAGTTTGACAGGGAATCAGCCCCAGCATTTT. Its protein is CASSLTGNQPQHF.

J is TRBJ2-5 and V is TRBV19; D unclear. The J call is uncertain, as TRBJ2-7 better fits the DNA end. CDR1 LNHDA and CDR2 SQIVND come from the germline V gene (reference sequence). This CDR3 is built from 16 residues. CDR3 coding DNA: TGTGCCAGTAGTACTGAGCCGAGGCCATTGATGAACGAGCAGTACTTC. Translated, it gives CASSTEPRPLMNEQYF.

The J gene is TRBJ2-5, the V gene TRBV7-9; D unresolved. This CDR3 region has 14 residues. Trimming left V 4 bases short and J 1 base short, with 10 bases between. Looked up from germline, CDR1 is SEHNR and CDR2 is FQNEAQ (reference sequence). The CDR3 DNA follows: TGTGCCAGCAGCTCCCCTTACGGCCAAGAGACCCAGTACTTC. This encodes CASSSPYGQETQYF.

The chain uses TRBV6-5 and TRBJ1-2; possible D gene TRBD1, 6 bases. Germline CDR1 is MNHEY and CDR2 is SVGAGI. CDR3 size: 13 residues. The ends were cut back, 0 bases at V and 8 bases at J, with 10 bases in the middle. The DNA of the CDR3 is TGTGCCAGCAGTTACTCCCAGGGGAACGGCTACACCTTC. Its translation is CASSYSQGNGYTF.

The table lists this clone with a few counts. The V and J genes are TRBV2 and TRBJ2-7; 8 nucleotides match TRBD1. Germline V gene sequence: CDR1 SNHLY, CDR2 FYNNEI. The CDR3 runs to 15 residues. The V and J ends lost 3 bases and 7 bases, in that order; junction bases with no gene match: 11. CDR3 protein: CASSESRQGFGEQYF. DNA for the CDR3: TGTGCCAGCAGTGAGAGTCGACAGGGGTTTGGGGAGCAGTACTTC.

The CDR3 loop is CASSSPGTNTEAFF. CDR3 nucleotide sequence: TGTGCCAGCAGCTCTCCAGGCACGAACACTGAAGCTTTCTTT. The chain uses TRBV5-4 and TRBJ1-1; D unclear. V shed 3 bases and J shed 1 base, with 10 bases lying between them. The CDR3 loop spans 14 amino acids. Germline values: CDR1 SGHNT, CDR2 YYREEE (reference sequence).

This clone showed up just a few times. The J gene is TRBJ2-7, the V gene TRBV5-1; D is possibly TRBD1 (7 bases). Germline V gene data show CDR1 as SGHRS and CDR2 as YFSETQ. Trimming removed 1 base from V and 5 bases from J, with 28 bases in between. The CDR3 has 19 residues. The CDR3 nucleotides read TGCGCCAGCAGCTTGACCCCTACCTCCGGAGGGGGCCTTCCCCACGAGCAGTACTTC. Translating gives CASSLTPTSGGGLPHEQYF.

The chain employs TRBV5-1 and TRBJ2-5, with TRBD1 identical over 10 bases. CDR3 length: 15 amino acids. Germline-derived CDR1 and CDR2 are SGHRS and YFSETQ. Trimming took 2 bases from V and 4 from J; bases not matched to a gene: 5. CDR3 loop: CASSLYGTGVETQYF. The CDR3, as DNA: TGCGCCAGCAGCTTATATGGGACAGGGGTAGAGACCCAGTACTTC.

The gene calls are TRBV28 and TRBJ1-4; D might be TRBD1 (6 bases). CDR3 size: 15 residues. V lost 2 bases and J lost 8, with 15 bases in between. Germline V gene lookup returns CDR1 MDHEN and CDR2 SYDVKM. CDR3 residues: CASSLVGGAREKLFF. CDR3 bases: TGTGCCAGCAGTTTAGTGGGGGGGGCGAGGGAAAAACTGTTTTTT.

The CDR3 DNA reads TGTGCCAGCACGGTAGCGGGGGGGCCAGGCGGGCAGTACTTC. Protein: CASTVAGGPGGQYF. J is TRBJ2-7 and V is TRBV7-9; the match to TRBD2 covers 11 bases. CDR1 SEHNR and CDR2 FQNEAQ come from the germline V gene (reference sequence). The CDR3 sequence is 14 residues long. The trim removed 7 bases at V and 9 bases at J, leaving 11 bases unmatched.

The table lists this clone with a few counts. CDR3 in DNA: TGTGCCAGCAGCCCTCGCGGGGAGGGTTGGACTGAAGCTTTCTTT. Its translation is CASSPRGEGWTEAFF. This chain uses TRBV7-6 with TRBJ1-1; D is uncertain. CDR1 is SGHVS and CDR2 is FNYEAQ in the germline V gene. With 5 bases removed from V and 5 bases from J, the gap between germline ends came to 18 bases. The CDR3 is 15 residues long.

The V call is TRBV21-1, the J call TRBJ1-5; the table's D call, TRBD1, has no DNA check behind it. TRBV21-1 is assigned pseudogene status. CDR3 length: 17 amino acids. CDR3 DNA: TGTGCCAGCATCGATCCCTACAGGGAGATTAGCAATCAGCCCCAGCATTTT. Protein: CASIDPYREISNQPQHF.

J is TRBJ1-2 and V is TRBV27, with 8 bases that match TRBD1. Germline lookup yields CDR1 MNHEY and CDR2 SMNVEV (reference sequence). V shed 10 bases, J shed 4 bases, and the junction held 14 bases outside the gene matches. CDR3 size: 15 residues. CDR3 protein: CATMDLHRGAYGYTF. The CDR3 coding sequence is TGTGCCACCATGGATCTTCACAGGGGGGCCTATGGCTACACCTTC.

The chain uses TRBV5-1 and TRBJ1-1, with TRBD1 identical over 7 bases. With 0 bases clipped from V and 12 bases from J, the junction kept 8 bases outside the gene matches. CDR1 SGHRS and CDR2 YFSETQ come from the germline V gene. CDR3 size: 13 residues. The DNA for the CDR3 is TGCGCCAGCAGCTTGGCCACCGACAGGGCAACTTTCTTT. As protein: CASSLATDRATFF.

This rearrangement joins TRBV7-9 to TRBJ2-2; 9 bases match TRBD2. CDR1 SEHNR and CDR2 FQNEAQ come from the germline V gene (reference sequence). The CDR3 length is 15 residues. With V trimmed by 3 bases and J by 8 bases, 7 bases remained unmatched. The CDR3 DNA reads TGTGCCAGCAGCTTGAGGTCTAGCGGGACTGGGGAGCTGTTTTTT. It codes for CASSLRSSGTGELFF.

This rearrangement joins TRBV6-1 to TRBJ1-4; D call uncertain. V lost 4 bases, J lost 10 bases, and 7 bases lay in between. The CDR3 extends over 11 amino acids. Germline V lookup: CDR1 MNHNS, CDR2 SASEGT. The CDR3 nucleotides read TGTGCCAGCAGTGGAGTTCGAAAACTGTTTTTT. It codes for CASSGVRKLFF.

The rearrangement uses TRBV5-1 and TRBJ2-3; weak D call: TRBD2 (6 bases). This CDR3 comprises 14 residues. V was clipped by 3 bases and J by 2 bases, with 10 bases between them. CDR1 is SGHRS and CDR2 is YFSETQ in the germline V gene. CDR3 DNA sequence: TGCGCCAGCAGCTCCTTAGCGGCCACAGATACGCAGTATTTT. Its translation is CASSSLAATDTQYF. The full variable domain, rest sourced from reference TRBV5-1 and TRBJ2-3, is KAGVTQTPRYLIKTRGQQVTLSCSPISGHRSVSWYQQTPGQGLQFLFEYFSETQRNKGNFPGRFSGRQFSNSRSEMNVSTLELGDSALYLCASSSLAATDTQYFGPGTRLTVL.

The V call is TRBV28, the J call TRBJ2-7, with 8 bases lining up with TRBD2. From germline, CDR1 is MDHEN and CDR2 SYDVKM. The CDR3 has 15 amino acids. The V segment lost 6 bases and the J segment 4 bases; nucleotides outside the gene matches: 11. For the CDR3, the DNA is TGTGCCAGCAGACTACCCGGGAGGGCCGGGTACGAGCAGTACTTC. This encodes CASRLPGRAGYEQYF.

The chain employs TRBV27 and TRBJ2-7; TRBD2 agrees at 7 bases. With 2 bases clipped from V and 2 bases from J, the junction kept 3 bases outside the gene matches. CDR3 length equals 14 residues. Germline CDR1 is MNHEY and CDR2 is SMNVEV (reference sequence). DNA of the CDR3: TGTGCCAGCAGTTTAGGTGGGGGGGCCTACGAGCAGTACTTC. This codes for CASSLGGGAYEQYF.

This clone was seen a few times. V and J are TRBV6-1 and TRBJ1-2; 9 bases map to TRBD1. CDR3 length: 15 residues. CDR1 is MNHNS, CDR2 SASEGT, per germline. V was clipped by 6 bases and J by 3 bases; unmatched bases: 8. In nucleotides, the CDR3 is TGTGCCAGCAGCCAACAGACAGGGGGATACTATGGCTACACCTTC. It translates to CASSQQTGGYYGYTF.